Listed below are T cell receptor beta chains from one sample, sequenced in a study of T cell responses to AZD1222 COVID-19 vaccine. TCRdb's copy holds only in-frame clones and misses some; the assay was immunoSEQ multiplex PCR. This table has approximately 150,000 clones, 91% appearing once. Sequencing used peripheral blood, obtained on day 0 of AZD1222 vaccination. These receptors all stem from an adult in good health. The CDR3 runs from the conserved cysteine through the conserved F or W. Fields, in order: J gene, D gene, V gene, clone size, CDR3 protein, CDR3 DNA. D genes are given only for firm matches. Clone size is given for some rows only: seen once, a few or many times, or a class if the clone is expanded.

TRBJ2-1,TRBD1,TRBV19,once,CASSQGAIEGNDEQFF,TGTGCCAGTAGTCAGGGGGCCATCGAAGGAAACGATGAGCAGTTCTTC
TRBJ1-1,NA,TRBV7-9,NA,CASSPGALEAFF,TGTGCCAGCAGCCCGGGGGCTTTGGAAGCTTTCTTT
TRBJ2-7,NA,TRBV27,NA,CASRRDGTYEQYF,TGTGCCAGCAGACGGGACGGGACCTACGAGCAGTACTTC
TRBJ2-1,NA,TRBV13,NA,CASSLGTGTYNEQFF,TGTGCCAGCAGCTTAGGGACTGGGACCTACAATGAGCAGTTCTTC
TRBJ1-3,TRBD1,TRBV28,NA,CASSLMDRLISGNTIYF,TGTGCCAGCAGTTTAATGGACAGGTTAATCTCTGGAAACACCATATATTTT
TRBJ2-1,NA,TRBV4-3,once,CASSQYNEQFF,TGCGCCAGCAGCCAATACAATGAGCAGTTCTTC
TRBJ1-2,NA,TRBV7-3,few,CASSPRGGAGYGYTF,TGTGCCAGCAGCCCGCGGGGGGGCGCAGGCTATGGCTACACCTTC
TRBJ2-1,NA,TRBV4-3,NA,CASSHRVQFNEQFF,TGCGCCAGCAGCCACAGGGTTCAGTTCAATGAGCAGTTCTTC
TRBJ1-2,TRBD1,TRBV30,NA,CAWQRGTGENYGYTF,TGTGCCTGGCAACGAGGGACAGGGGAAAACTATGGCTACACCTTC
TRBJ1-2,NA,TRBV4-3,NA,CASSQDLKGTGYGYTF,TGCGCCAGCAGCCAAGATCTGAAGGGGACCGGTTATGGCTACACCTTC
TRBJ2-1,NA,TRBV6-5,NA,CASSPFGQRNEQFF,TGTGCCAGCAGTCCCTTTGGCCAACGGAATGAGCAGTTCTTC
TRBJ2-5,NA,TRBV19,NA,CASSLNQGGETQYF,TGTGCCAGTAGTTTGAATCAGGGAGGCGAGACCCAGTACTTC
TRBJ1-5,NA,TRBV6-6,NA,CASVRSTENNQPQHF,TGTGCCAGCGTTCGGTCCACAGAGAACAATCAGCCCCAGCATTTT
TRBJ2-2,NA,TRBV12-3/TRBV12-4,NA,CASSLAQSGELFF,TGTGCCAGCAGTTTAGCGCAATCCGGGGAGCTGTTTTTT
TRBJ2-2,NA,TRBV14,NA,CASSILMGTGELFF,TGTGCCAGCTCGATCCTCATGGGCACCGGGGAGCTGTTTTTT
TRBJ1-2,TRBD1,TRBV18,NA,CASSPPLSTGSYGYTF,TGTGCCAGCTCACCACCTCTCTCGACAGGGAGCTATGGCTACACCTTC
TRBJ1-1,NA,TRBV9,once,CASSVDAGNTEAFF,TGTGCCAGCAGCGTAGATGCAGGGAACACTGAAGCTTTCTTT
TRBJ2-3,TRBD1,TRBV5-1,NA,CASSPGTGTSTDTQYF,TGCGCCAGCAGCCCAGGGACAGGGACTAGCACAGATACGCAGTATTTT
TRBJ2-1,NA,TRBV24-1,NA,CATSDPRGATYNEQFF,TGTGCCACCAGTGACCCCCGGGGAGCGACCTACAATGAGCAGTTCTTC
TRBJ2-1,TRBD2,TRBV9,NA,CASSASGGGNEQFF,TGTGCCAGCAGCGCTAGCGGGGGGGGCAATGAGCAGTTCTTC